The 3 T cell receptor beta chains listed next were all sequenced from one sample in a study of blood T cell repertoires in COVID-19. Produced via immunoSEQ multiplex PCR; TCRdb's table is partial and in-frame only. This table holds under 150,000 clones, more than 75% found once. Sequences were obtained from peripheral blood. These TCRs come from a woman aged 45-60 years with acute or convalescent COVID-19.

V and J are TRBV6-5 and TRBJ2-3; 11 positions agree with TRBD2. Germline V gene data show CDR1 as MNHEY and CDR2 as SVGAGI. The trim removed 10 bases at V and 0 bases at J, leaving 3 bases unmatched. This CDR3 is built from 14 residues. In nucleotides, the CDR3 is TGTGCCACCGGACTAGCGGGTAGCACAGATACGCAGTATTTT. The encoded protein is CATGLAGSTDTQYF.

DNA for the CDR3: TGTGCCAGCAGCGCGGGGACAGGGGTTCAGCCCCAGCATTTT. Protein product: CASSAGTGVQPQHF. V gene TRBV7-9 combines with J gene TRBJ1-5; TRBD1 matches 10 bases. The CDR3 covers 14 residues. Germline CDR1 and CDR2: SEHNR and FQNEAQ (reference sequence). The junction had 4 bases not matched to a gene; V was cut back by 5 bases and J by 6 bases.

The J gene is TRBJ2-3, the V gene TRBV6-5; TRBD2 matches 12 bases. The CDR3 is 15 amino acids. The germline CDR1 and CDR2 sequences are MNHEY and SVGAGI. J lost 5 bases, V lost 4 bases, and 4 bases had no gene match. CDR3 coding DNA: TGTGCCAGCAGTTCCGGACTAGCGGGGTTAGATACGCAGTATTTT. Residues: CASSSGLAGLDTQYF.